The rows below give T cell receptor beta chains drawn from one sample of a study of blood T cell repertoires in COVID-19. Assay used: immunoSEQ multiplex PCR; TCRdb lists only in-frame clones, some missing. The repertoire consists of fewer than 350,000 clones, with approximately 88% occurring once and the leading ten covering roughly 8.9%. Sequencing was performed on peripheral blood. The receptors here all came from a man aged 25-45 years with COVID-19, enrolled during active disease. The CDR3 runs from the conserved cysteine through the conserved F or W.

J gene: TRBJ1-2
V gene: TRBV4-1
CDR3 protein: CASSQDGRAGNYGYTF

J gene: TRBJ2-3
V gene: TRBV5-4
CDR3 protein: CASSLGLAATDTQYF

J gene: TRBJ2-5
V gene: TRBV5-5
CDR3 protein: CASSLWSSGRAGETQYF

J gene: TRBJ1-2
V gene: TRBV7-2
CDR3 protein: CASSFAKGHDRSNYGYTF

J gene: TRBJ1-4
V gene: TRBV5-4
CDR3 protein: CASSLDRGGEKLFF

J gene: TRBJ2-7
V gene: TRBV7-9
CDR3 protein: CASTPGTGPYEQYF

J gene: TRBJ2-2
V gene: TRBV19
CDR3 protein: CASSYPGLANTGELFF

J gene: TRBJ2-5
V gene: TRBV9
CDR3 protein: CASSVRGLAGAETQYF

J gene: TRBJ2-3
V gene: TRBV4-1
CDR3 protein: CASSRAGEGTDTQYF

J gene: TRBJ1-5
V gene: TRBV3-1/TRBV3-2
CDR3 protein: CASSQREGNQPQHF

J gene: TRBJ1-5
V gene: TRBV27
CDR3 protein: CASSHGQGQPQHF

J gene: TRBJ1-2
V gene: TRBV27
CDR3 protein: CASSLSMGWGYTF

J gene: TRBJ1-4
V gene: TRBV2
CDR3 protein: CASITQGALEKLFF

J gene: TRBJ2-5
V gene: TRBV5-1
CDR3 protein: CASSGEIRETQYF

J gene: TRBJ1-1
V gene: TRBV15
CDR3 protein: CATSRGFGTPGTEAFF

J gene: TRBJ2-3
V gene: TRBV19
CDR3 protein: CASSIGRNTDTQYF

J gene: TRBJ1-1
V gene: TRBV7-8
CDR3 protein: CASDSGTEAFF

J gene: TRBJ2-7
V gene: TRBV19
CDR3 protein: CASSIVGGYEQYF

J gene: TRBJ2-1
V gene: TRBV29-1
CDR3 protein: CSVAVNTEQFF

J gene: TRBJ1-1
V gene: TRBV7-9
CDR3 protein: CASSGHTEAFF

J gene: TRBJ2-3
V gene: TRBV12-3/TRBV12-4
CDR3 protein: CASSLAPGDTQYF

J gene: TRBJ1-5
V gene: TRBV25-1
CDR3 protein: CASSDSGGYQPQHF

J gene: TRBJ2-1
V gene: TRBV27
CDR3 protein: CASSSWGQSSYNEQFF

J gene: TRBJ1-6
V gene: TRBV2
CDR3 protein: CASVNPQGYNSPLHF

J gene: TRBJ1-6
V gene: TRBV19
CDR3 protein: CASSISLRAGYNSPLHF

J gene: TRBJ1-1
V gene: TRBV14
CDR3 protein: CASSPTGFLNTEAFF

J gene: TRBJ1-2
V gene: TRBV27
CDR3 protein: CASSFRDRGRYGYTF

J gene: TRBJ1-5
V gene: TRBV28
CDR3 protein: CASSSNWDTLSNQPQHF

J gene: TRBJ2-3
V gene: TRBV5-6
CDR3 protein: CASSPGTGRDTQYF

J gene: TRBJ2-1
V gene: TRBV6-2/TRBV6-3
CDR3 protein: CASSYVTGLANTYNEQFF

J gene: TRBJ2-2
V gene: TRBV6-5
CDR3 protein: CASSYSIVGGGELFF

J gene: TRBJ1-4
V gene: TRBV24-1
CDR3 protein: CATSDRQGDSTNEKLFF

J gene: TRBJ1-1
V gene: TRBV7-9
CDR3 protein: CASSLGANTEAFF

J gene: TRBJ1-5
V gene: TRBV5-6
CDR3 protein: CASSFTGGFEPQHF

J gene: TRBJ1-1
V gene: TRBV18
CDR3 protein: CASSPAGTVNTEAFF

J gene: TRBJ2-1
V gene: TRBV4-3
CDR3 protein: CASSQGTGVVEQFF

J gene: TRBJ1-2
V gene: TRBV10-2
CDR3 protein: CASSEPRDRMYGYTF

J gene: TRBJ2-5
V gene: TRBV7-8
CDR3 protein: CASSFSGETQYF

J gene: TRBJ1-5
V gene: TRBV19
CDR3 protein: CASSIDRTVHQPQHF

J gene: TRBJ2-2
V gene: TRBV2
CDR3 protein: CASSRTGYAGELFF

J gene: TRBJ1-2
V gene: TRBV7-8
CDR3 protein: CASSLQIPGSGDYGYTF

J gene: TRBJ1-1
V gene: TRBV27
CDR3 protein: CASSPWTGVNTEAFF

J gene: TRBJ2-1
V gene: TRBV7-9
CDR3 protein: CASSLITQGGYNEQFF

J gene: TRBJ2-1
V gene: TRBV12-5
CDR3 protein: CASGLTMTSGVSYNEQFF

J gene: TRBJ1-5
V gene: TRBV6-5
CDR3 protein: CASSLDRASNQPQHF

J gene: TRBJ2-1
V gene: TRBV6-2/TRBV6-3
CDR3 protein: CASSSGQTYNEQFF

J gene: TRBJ1-2
V gene: TRBV19
CDR3 protein: CASRARTDNYGYTF

J gene: TRBJ1-5
V gene: TRBV19
CDR3 protein: CASSSYGRGDGQPQHF

J gene: TRBJ2-3
V gene: TRBV11-1
CDR3 protein: CASTQRGTRGYF

J gene: TRBJ1-1
V gene: TRBV12-3/TRBV12-4
CDR3 protein: CASGQGLNTEAFF